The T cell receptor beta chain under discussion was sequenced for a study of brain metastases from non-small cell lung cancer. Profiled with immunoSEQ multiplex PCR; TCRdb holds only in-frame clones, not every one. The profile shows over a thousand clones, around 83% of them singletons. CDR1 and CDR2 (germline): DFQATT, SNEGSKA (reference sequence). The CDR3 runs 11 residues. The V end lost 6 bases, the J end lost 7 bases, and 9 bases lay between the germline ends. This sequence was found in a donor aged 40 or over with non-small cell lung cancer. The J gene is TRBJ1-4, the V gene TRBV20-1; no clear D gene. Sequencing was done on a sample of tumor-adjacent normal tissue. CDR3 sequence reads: CSAPKGEKLFF. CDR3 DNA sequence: TGCAGTGCGCCCAAGGGTGAAAAACTGTTTTTT.